The 22 T cell receptor beta chains below all came from one sample that was sequenced in a study of blood T cell repertoires in COVID-19. Sequencing used immunoSEQ multiplex PCR; TCRdb keeps in-frame clones, though not all of them. The sample lists 250,000 or so clones, approximately 90% seen once, with roughly 4.3% in the top ten. Source material: PBMCs or T cells enriched from blood (not recorded which). These receptors originate from a woman in her twenties or thirties with acute COVID-19.

The gene calls are TRBV3-1 (or the pseudogene TRBV3-2) and TRBJ2-3, with 9 bases aligning to TRBD2. V dropped 3 bases and J dropped 4; count of bases not matched to a gene: 5. The length of the CDR3 is 15 residues. Per germline, CDR1 LGHDT and CDR2 YNNKEL (reference sequence). Written as DNA, the CDR3 is TGTGCCAGCAGCCATCTAAGGACTAGCGCAGATACGCAGTATTTT. It yields the protein CASSHLRTSADTQYF.

Turning to this clone: One end of the junction fails to match germline, which may point to a read error. The J gene is TRBJ2-1, the V gene TRBV19; 9 bases align to TRBD2. Per germline, CDR1 LNHDA and CDR2 SQIVND (reference sequence). CDR3 length: 12 residues. CDR3 protein: CASSIVGTSLIF. The CDR3 DNA sequence: TGTGCCAGTAGTATAGTAGGGACTAGCCTAATCTTC.

This clone was seen once. The V and J genes are TRBV29-1 and TRBJ2-4; 8 bases are shared with TRBD2. The CDR3 consists of 15 residues. V was clipped by 4 bases and J by 8 bases; unmatched bases: 13. Germline V gene sequence: CDR1 SQVTM, CDR2 ANQGSEA. As DNA, the CDR3 is TGCAGCGTTGGTGGTCCGGGGGGGAGTGGTCACATTCAGTACTTC. Protein: CSVGGPGGSGHIQYF.

The chain recombines TRBV5-1 with TRBJ2-5, with TRBD2 identical over 10 bases. Germline assignment: CDR1 SGHRS and CDR2 YFSETQ. The J segment lost 1 base and the V segment lost 1 base, leaving 7 bases of the junction unmatched. CDR3 length equals 17 residues. This CDR3 reads CASSLQASGSSQETQYF. The DNA for the CDR3 is TGCGCCAGCAGCTTGCAAGCTAGCGGGAGTTCCCAAGAGACCCAGTACTTC.

The V gene is TRBV18, the J gene TRBJ2-2; tentative D call: TRBD2 (6 bases). Germline loops: CDR1 KGHSH, CDR2 LQKENI. This CDR3 has 16 amino acids. Between the trimmed V and J ends, which lost 3 bases and 1 base, there was a span of 12 bases. In DNA form, the CDR3 reads TGTGCCAGCTCACCGGAGGGGTTTGTGAACACCGGGGAGCTGTTTTTT. Protein sequence: CASSPEGFVNTGELFF. The variable domain in full, with the rest retrieved from reference TRBV18 and TRBJ2-2, is NAGVMQNPRHLVRRRGQEARLRCSPMKGHSHVYWYRQLPEEGLKFMVYLQKENIIDESGMPKERFSAEFPKEGPSILRIQQVVRGDSAAYFCASSPEGFVNTGELFFGEGSRLTVL.

The chain is built from TRBV5-1 and TRBJ2-1, with D perhaps TRBD1 (5 bases). Germline V gives CDR1 SGHRS, CDR2 YFSETQ. This CDR3 has 16 amino acids. With 3 bases removed from V and 7 bases from J, the gap between germline ends came to 20 bases. CDR3 region: CASSSYDSSLGNEQFF. For the CDR3, the DNA is TGCGCCAGCAGCTCTTACGACAGTTCCTTGGGAAATGAGCAGTTCTTC.

As regards this clone: An end of the junction does not agree with germline; a read error may underlie this. The chain has TRBV7-7 and TRBJ1-1; D remains unclear. The CDR3 has 13 amino acids. Germline CDR1 reads SSHAT; CDR2 reads FNYEAQ (reference sequence). The CDR3 here is CASSKTQNTEAFF. In DNA form, the CDR3 reads TGTGCTAGCAGCAAGACACAGAACACTGAAGCTTTCTTT.

This clone was seen a few times. This rearrangement joins TRBV7-2 to TRBJ1-2, with 7 bases fitting TRBD1. After removal of 6 bases from V and 2 bases from J, the junction contained 3 bases not matched to a gene. The germline V gene has CDR1 SGHTA and CDR2 FQGNSA. The CDR3 covers 13 residues. In nucleotides, the CDR3 is TGTGCCAGCAGGGCAGGGGGGAACTATGGCTACACCTTC. Translation gives CASRAGGNYGYTF.

This sequence joins TRBV4-1 and TRBJ1-1; the match to TRBD1 covers 8 bases. Germline-derived CDR1 and CDR2 are MGHRA and YSYEKL. The ends lost 4 bases at V and 5 bases at J; junction bases unmatched: 9. This CDR3 contains 15 residues. The CDR3 loop is CASSLSPTGGTEAFF. The CDR3, as DNA: TGCGCCAGCAGCCTAAGCCCCACAGGGGGGACTGAAGCTTTCTTT.

The rearrangement joins TRBV27 to TRBJ2-2; 9 bases are shared with TRBD2. This CDR3 region has 17 residues. Trimming at V came to 6 bases and at J to 5 bases, leaving 13 bases not matched to a gene. Per germline, CDR1 MNHEY and CDR2 SMNVEV (reference sequence). CDR3 DNA: TGTGCCAGCAGCTTCAACCCGGGACTAGCTTTTACCGGGGAGCTGTTTTTT. This codes for CASSFNPGLAFTGELFF.

The V gene is TRBV10-1, the J gene TRBJ1-4; TRBD1 aligns across 12 bases. The CDR3 has 17 amino acids. Germline V gene data show CDR1 as WNHNN and CDR2 as SYGVQD (reference sequence). The V segment lost 2 bases and the J segment 7 bases; nucleotides outside the gene matches: 8. DNA for the CDR3: TGCGCCAGCAGTGAGAACATAGGGACAGGGGGCACTGAAAAACTGTTTTTT. Its protein is CASSENIGTGGTEKLFF.

The count of this clone is one. The rearrangement uses TRBV5-1 and TRBJ1-6, with a tentative D call TRBD1 (5 bases). The CDR3 covers 16 residues. Trimming stripped 0 bases from V and 10 bases from J, with 17 bases between. The germline CDR1 and CDR2 sequences are SGHRS and YFSETQ. The CDR3 loop is CASSLAVGGTGSPLHF. The CDR3 DNA follows: TGCGCCAGCAGCTTGGCCGTCGGAGGGACGGGCTCACCCCTCCACTTT.

The J gene is TRBJ2-1, the V gene TRBV13; D remains ambiguous. Trimming left V 0 bases short and J 0 bases short, with 9 bases between. Germline assignment: CDR1 PRHDT and CDR2 FYEKMQ (reference sequence). This CDR3 has 16 residues. CDR3 nucleotide sequence: TGTGCCAGCAGCTTAGGGGGCATGAGCTCCTACAATGAGCAGTTCTTC. Its protein is CASSLGGMSSYNEQFF.

The chain couples TRBV4-1 to TRBJ1-6; no firm D call. Germline CDR1 MGHRA, CDR2 YSYEKL. The CDR3 runs to 14 residues. V lost 0 bases, J lost 14 bases, and 14 bases lay in between. The CDR3 sequence is CASSQDRGPSALHF. Written as DNA, the CDR3 is TGCGCCAGCAGCCAAGATCGCGGCCCCTCGGCCCTCCACTTT.

V is TRBV4-3 and J is TRBJ2-2, with 7 bases identical to TRBD2. V was pared by 0 bases and J by 4 bases, with 8 bases of the junction left unmatched. Germline values: CDR1 LGHNA, CDR2 YSLEER. The CDR3 is 17 residues long. The CDR3 DNA sequence: TGCGCCAGCAGCCAAGAGGGCTGGCGGGAGTTCACCGGGGAGCTGTTTTTT. This codes for CASSQEGWREFTGELFF.

The CDR3 sequence: CASSFGGKNTEAFF. The CDR3, as DNA: TGCGCCAGCAGCTTTGGCGGAAAGAACACTGAAGCTTTCTTT. This rearrangement joins TRBV5-1 to TRBJ1-1; D uncertain. Germline V lookup: CDR1 SGHRS, CDR2 YFSETQ. The CDR3 has 14 residues. V lost 2 bases and J 1 base, leaving 9 bases between the germline ends.

Only a few counts were recorded for this clone. This sequence joins TRBV7-2 and TRBJ2-7; tentative D call: TRBD1 (6 bases). The CDR3 extends over 15 amino acids. Germline loops: CDR1 SGHTA, CDR2 FQGNSA. Trimming removed 1 base from V and 2 bases from J, with 12 bases in between. CDR3 amino acids: CASSLEWQGTYEQYF. For the CDR3, the DNA is TGTGCCAGCAGCTTAGAATGGCAGGGGACCTACGAGCAGTACTTC.

The V call is TRBV5-4, the J call TRBJ2-2, with unresolved D. V was clipped by 0 bases and J by 1 base, with 7 bases between them. The CDR3 is 15 amino acids. Germline lookup yields CDR1 SGHNT and CDR2 YYREEE (reference sequence). The CDR3 DNA is TGTGCCAGCAGCTTGGATCTAAAGAACACCGGGGAGCTGTTTTTT. It yields the protein CASSLDLKNTGELFF.

This chain connects TRBV27 to TRBJ2-3; possible D gene TRBD2, 5 bases. CDR3 length: 18 residues. From germline, CDR1 is MNHEY and CDR2 SMNVEV (reference sequence). V shed 5 bases and J shed 0 bases, with 21 bases lying between them. CDR3 sequence reads: CASSPPRESRTSTDTQYF. As DNA, the CDR3 is TGTGCCAGCAGTCCCCCCAGAGAGTCGCGGACTAGCACAGATACGCAGTATTTT.

The CDR3 reads CASSPQGSQPQHF. The CDR3 coding sequence is TGTGCCAGCAGTCCTCAGGGGTCCCAGCCCCAGCATTTT. The genes are TRBV27 and TRBJ1-5; TRBD1 might be the D (6 bases). The CDR3 runs 13 residues. Germline loops: CDR1 MNHEY, CDR2 SMNVEV (reference sequence). Trimming left V 5 bases short and J 7 bases short, with 12 bases between.

The V gene is TRBV4-1, the J gene TRBJ1-4; D gene unclear. Germline V gene data show CDR1 as MGHRA and CDR2 as YSYEKL. The length of the CDR3 is 13 residues. V was shortened by 1 base and J by 11 bases, with 11 bases between the two germline ends. The CDR3 coding sequence is TGCGCCAGCAGCCAAGTCCCATCACAGAAACTGTTTTTT. Residues: CASSQVPSQKLFF.

This clone appeared once. The rearrangement joins TRBV2 to TRBJ2-2; 8 bases are a match to TRBD1. In germline, CDR1 is SNHLY, CDR2 FYNNEI. The CDR3 is 15 amino acids. The junction had 4 bases not matched to a gene; V was cut back by 3 bases and J by 4 bases. CDR3 loop: CASSDDRGSTGELFF. CDR3 nucleotides: TGTGCCAGCAGTGATGACAGGGGTAGCACCGGGGAGCTGTTTTTT.